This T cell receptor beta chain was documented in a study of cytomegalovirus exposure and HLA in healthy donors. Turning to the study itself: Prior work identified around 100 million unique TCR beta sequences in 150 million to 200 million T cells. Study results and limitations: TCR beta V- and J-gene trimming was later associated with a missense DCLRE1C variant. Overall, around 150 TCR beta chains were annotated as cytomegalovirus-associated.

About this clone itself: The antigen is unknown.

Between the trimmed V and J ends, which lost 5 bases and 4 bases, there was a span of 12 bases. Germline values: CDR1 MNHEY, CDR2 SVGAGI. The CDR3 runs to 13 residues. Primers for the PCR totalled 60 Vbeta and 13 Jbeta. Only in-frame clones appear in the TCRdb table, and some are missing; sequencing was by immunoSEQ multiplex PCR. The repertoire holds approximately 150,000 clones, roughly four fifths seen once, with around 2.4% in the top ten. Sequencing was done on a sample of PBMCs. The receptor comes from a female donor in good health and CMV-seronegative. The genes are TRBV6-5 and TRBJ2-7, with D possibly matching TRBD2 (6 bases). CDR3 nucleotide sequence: TGTGCCAGCAGTGTTCGGGAGAATTACGAGCAGTACTTC. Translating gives CASSVRENYEQYF.